The rows below give T cell receptor beta chains drawn from one sample of a study of shared clonotypes between healthy human individuals. Sequenced by immunoSEQ multiplex PCR; TCRdb stores in-frame clones only, minus some. The data contain approximately 460,000 clones, around 77% of them seen just once; the ten biggest clones take up more than 10%. The sample was PBMCs. The receptors derive from a middle-aged woman in good health. Some clones in this sample may be carry-over from other donors' samples. CDR3s leave out the opening cysteine and the closing phenylalanine or tryptophan. The order of the fields is J gene, D gene, V gene, CDR3 protein. D genes are given only for firm matches.

j_call: TRBJ2-2
d_call: TRBD2
v_call: TRBV5-1
cdr3_aa: ASSPSGTSVGGELF

j_call: TRBJ1-6
d_call: .
v_call: TRBV11-2
cdr3_aa: ASSLGTSPLH

j_call: TRBJ2-3
d_call: TRBD2
v_call: TRBV5-1
cdr3_aa: ASSLREGADTQY

j_call: TRBJ2-7
d_call: TRBD1
v_call: TRBV6-5
cdr3_aa: ASSLDRGPYEQY

j_call: TRBJ2-5
d_call: .
v_call: TRBV11-2
cdr3_aa: ASRARAYSETQY

j_call: TRBJ1-1
d_call: .
v_call: TRBV25-1
cdr3_aa: ASSADRNTEAF

j_call: TRBJ2-7
d_call: TRBD2
v_call: TRBV18
cdr3_aa: ASSPREREGKSYEQY

j_call: TRBJ2-1
d_call: TRBD2
v_call: TRBV7-3
cdr3_aa: ASSLGGSQQF

j_call: TRBJ1-1
d_call: .
v_call: TRBV2
cdr3_aa: ASSTGLSEAF

j_call: TRBJ2-1
d_call: TRBD2
v_call: TRBV5-4
cdr3_aa: ASSIGTSGPSYDEQF

j_call: TRBJ2-6
d_call: .
v_call: TRBV2
cdr3_aa: ASSAGRGSGANVLT

j_call: TRBJ2-1
d_call: .
v_call: TRBV19
cdr3_aa: ASSILTTNSYNEQF

j_call: TRBJ2-1
d_call: .
v_call: TRBV19
cdr3_aa: ASSIAPPGAAYNEQF

j_call: TRBJ2-7
d_call: TRBD2
v_call: TRBV30
cdr3_aa: AWTPGTRPGSEQY

j_call: TRBJ1-5
d_call: .
v_call: TRBV27
cdr3_aa: ASGPRGGADQPQH

j_call: TRBJ2-7
d_call: .
v_call: TRBV6-1
cdr3_aa: ASFSPGLSYEQY

j_call: TRBJ2-5
d_call: TRBD2
v_call: TRBV28
cdr3_aa: ASSVAGAGELETQY

j_call: TRBJ2-1
d_call: TRBD2
v_call: TRBV5-1
cdr3_aa: ASSYIAGGNNEQF

j_call: TRBJ2-5
d_call: .
v_call: TRBV7-9
cdr3_aa: ASGLATETQY

j_call: TRBJ1-2
d_call: .
v_call: TRBV10-3
cdr3_aa: AISEGGRGYGYT

j_call: TRBJ2-3
d_call: .
v_call: TRBV29-1
cdr3_aa: SVGEGEGTDTQY

j_call: TRBJ2-1
d_call: .
v_call: TRBV6-6
cdr3_aa: ASSYPTNEQF

j_call: TRBJ1-5
d_call: .
v_call: TRBV28
cdr3_aa: ASRDSPNQPQH

j_call: TRBJ2-6
d_call: TRBD2
v_call: TRBV30
cdr3_aa: AWSVTQTSGRAGANVLT

j_call: TRBJ1-2
d_call: TRBD1
v_call: TRBV6-1
cdr3_aa: ASNPVSGTGLSYT

j_call: TRBJ2-1
d_call: .
v_call: TRBV29-1
cdr3_aa: SAGEPYNEQF

j_call: TRBJ1-2
d_call: .
v_call: TRBV30
cdr3_aa: AWATPGGYT

j_call: TRBJ2-1
d_call: TRBD1
v_call: TRBV5-1
cdr3_aa: ASSLGQNYNEQF

j_call: TRBJ2-7
d_call: .
v_call: TRBV21-1
cdr3_aa: ASSMRRWDRGEGSYEQY

j_call: TRBJ1-2
d_call: TRBD1
v_call: TRBV5-1
cdr3_aa: ASSPGQGETWSYT

j_call: TRBJ2-7
d_call: .
v_call: TRBV30
cdr3_aa: AWSVGLDLYEQY

j_call: TRBJ1-2
d_call: .
v_call: TRBV28
cdr3_aa: ASSTQASYGYT

j_call: TRBJ1-5
d_call: .
v_call: TRBV18
cdr3_aa: ASSPRGDKNQPQH

j_call: TRBJ1-5
d_call: .
v_call: TRBV6-5
cdr3_aa: ASSYGQLGPQH

j_call: TRBJ1-1
d_call: .
v_call: TRBV28
cdr3_aa: ASSQLDGNTEAF

j_call: TRBJ2-3
d_call: TRBD2
v_call: TRBV29-1
cdr3_aa: SQTQGLAADETANTQY

j_call: TRBJ2-1
d_call: TRBD2
v_call: TRBV30
cdr3_aa: AWRDLRAGVGEQF

j_call: TRBJ2-3
d_call: TRBD1
v_call: TRBV5-1
cdr3_aa: ASSLGAGQGATDTQY

j_call: TRBJ2-7
d_call: .
v_call: TRBV7-8
cdr3_aa: ASSSLGTYEQY

j_call: TRBJ2-5
d_call: .
v_call: TRBV18
cdr3_aa: ASSRGPSAGETQY

j_call: TRBJ2-2
d_call: .
v_call: TRBV5-4
cdr3_aa: ASSLGLGPGAGELF

j_call: TRBJ1-3
d_call: .
v_call: TRBV4-1
cdr3_aa: ASSQQGLSGNTIY

j_call: TRBJ1-2
d_call: .
v_call: TRBV28
cdr3_aa: ASTLRGGYGYT